These 15 T cell receptor beta chains share one sample of origin, sequenced in a study of regulatory T cells in long-lasting Graves disease. The TCR beta library used iRepertoire HTBI primers with Arm-PCR amplification of CDR3. TCRdb reprocessed the multiplex PCR reads with MiXCR, giving one entry per CDR3 protein. The sample has a few hundred thousand distinct CDR3 sequences; roughly 23% are singletons. Noted time point: persistent/refractory GD, antithyroid drugs over 5 years with positive TRAb. After RNA was extracted from PBMCs, the TCR library was made from it. The sequencing used peripheral blood mononuclear cells (PBMCs), collected when the disease was refractory, from a patient treated with antithyroid drugs. The receptors were gathered from a woman between 40 and 55 years old with Graves disease.

This clonotype has at least ten counts. V and J are TRBV12-3 or TRBV12-4 and TRBJ1-6, with 7 positions matching TRBD1. The V gene end was trimmed by 6 bases and the J gene end by 4 bases; junction bases not matched to a gene: 6. The CDR3 is 15 amino acids. CDR3 DNA: TGTGCCAGCAGCCCAGACAGGGATTATAATTCACCCCTCCACTTT. Translated, it gives CASSPDRDYNSPLHF.

This clonotype was recorded many times. This chain uses TRBV11-2 with TRBJ2-7; possibly TRBD1 for D (6 bases). This CDR3 comprises 14 residues. The germline V gene has CDR1 SGHAT and CDR2 FQNNGV. The V end lost 0 bases, the J end lost 3 bases, and 9 bases lay between the germline ends. CDR3 sequence: CASSLDPQGYEQYF. In nucleotides, the CDR3 is TGTGCCAGCAGCTTAGACCCACAGGGCTACGAGCAGTACTTC.

This clonotype was seen repeatedly, ten times or more. The chain couples TRBV29-1 to TRBJ2-5; possibly TRBD2 for D (5 bases). Germline V gives CDR1 SQVTM, CDR2 ANQGSEA. The CDR3 has 12 amino acids. Trimming shortened V by 4 bases and J by 2 bases, and 8 bases separated the two germline ends. The CDR3 reads CSVGRTQETQYF. The CDR3 region has the DNA TGCAGCGTTGGACGGACTCAAGAGACCCAGTACTTC.

Of note for this clonotype: Possible read error: a much larger clone is one base away. The chain carries TRBV28 and TRBJ1-5; D remains ambiguous. CDR3 length: 14 amino acids. Trimming removed 6 bases from V and 5 bases from J, with 14 bases in between. Germline values: CDR1 MDHEN, CDR2 SYDVKM. CDR3 coding DNA: TGTGCCAGCAGCCCAGTATTTGGCGATCAGCCCCAGCATTTT. Translating gives CASSPVFGDQPQHF.

This clonotype was observed a few times. This rearrangement joins TRBV24-1 to TRBJ2-2; D is perhaps TRBD2 (5 bases). This CDR3 contains 14 residues. The germline CDR1 and CDR2 sequences are KGHDR and SFDVKD. V was shortened by 10 bases and J by 3 bases, with 14 bases between the two germline ends. The CDR3 DNA reads TGTGCCACGTCCAGAACGGGGTACACCGGGGAGCTGTTTTTT. This sequence encodes CATSRTGYTGELFF.

The table lists this clonotype with a few counts. V usage is TRBV29-1 and J usage is TRBJ2-2; D is undetermined. V was shortened by 5 bases and J by 5 bases, with 9 bases between the two germline ends. This CDR3 region has 12 residues. CDR1 and CDR2 (germline): SQVTM, ANQGSEA. CDR3 sequence (DNA): TGCAGCGTTTTTTTAGCAACCGGGGAGCTGTTTTTT. Its protein product is CSVFLATGELFF.

This clonotype was observed a handful of times. The V and J genes are TRBV4-1 and TRBJ1-1, with 9 bases matching TRBD1. This CDR3 is built from 17 residues. Germline trimming cut 4 bases from V and 1 base from J; bases unmatched to any gene: 10. Germline V gene sequence: CDR1 MGHRA, CDR2 YSYEKL. Written as DNA, the CDR3 is TGCGCCAGCAGCCGCGTCCCGGGACAGGGTCCGAACACTGAAGCTTTCTTT. It encodes CASSRVPGQGPNTEAFF.

This clonotype was detected only a few times. The rearrangement links TRBV19 to TRBJ1-2; 9 positions agree with TRBD1. Losses at the gene ends were 6 bases for V and 4 bases for J; bases not matched to a gene: 12. Looked up from germline, CDR1 is LNHDA and CDR2 is SQIVND (reference sequence). The CDR3 runs 16 residues. The CDR3: CASSLGQGGRGYGYTF. In DNA, the CDR3 is TGTGCCAGTAGCCTGGGACAGGGTGGGAGAGGCTATGGCTACACCTTC.

This clonotype has only a few counts. This sequence joins TRBV29-1 and TRBJ1-5; D not certain. This CDR3 region has 13 residues. V lost 3 bases and J lost 3, with 9 bases in between. Germline CDR1 and CDR2: SQVTM and ANQGSEA. CDR3 nucleotide sequence: TGCAGCGTTGAGATGGCCTTCAATCAGCCCCAGCATTTT. Encoded protein: CSVEMAFNQPQHF.

This clonotype has at least ten counts. The rearrangement joins TRBV2 to TRBJ1-4; TRBD1 agrees at 8 bases. Trimming at V came to 2 bases and at J to 10 bases, leaving 3 bases not matched to a gene. Germline loops: CDR1 SNHLY, CDR2 FYNNEI. CDR3 length: 13 residues. CDR3 loop: CASSETGGLKLFF. For the CDR3, the DNA is TGTGCCAGCAGTGAAACAGGGGGGTTAAAACTGTTTTTT.

J is TRBJ2-7 and V is TRBV30, with 14 bases fitting TRBD2. Per the germline V gene, CDR1 is GTSNPN and CDR2 is SVGIG (reference sequence). Trimming at V came to 2 bases and at J to 5 bases, leaving 2 bases not matched to a gene. This CDR3 is built from 14 residues. Here the CDR3 reads CAWSRGLAGDEQYF. CDR3 DNA sequence: TGTGCCTGGAGTAGGGGACTAGCGGGAGACGAGCAGTACTTC.

The V gene is TRBV28, the J gene TRBJ2-3; 10 bases line up with TRBD2. Trimming took 2 bases from V and 7 from J; bases not matched to a gene: 9. Germline V gene data show CDR1 as MDHEN and CDR2 as SYDVKM. The CDR3 is made up of 16 amino acids. The CDR3 region has the DNA TGTGCCAGCAGTTTAGTGGCTAGCGGGAGTTTACATACGCAGTATTTT. It yields the protein CASSLVASGSLHTQYF.

The V gene is TRBV27, the J gene TRBJ1-5, with D perhaps matching TRBD1 (6 bases). The length of the CDR3 is 17 residues. Germline CDR1 reads MNHEY; CDR2 reads SMNVEV (reference sequence). Trimming took off 1 base at V and 1 base at J, with 14 bases between the two ends. The CDR3 reads CASSLFQTDRSNQPQHF. CDR3 in DNA: TGTGCCAGCAGTTTATTCCAGACGGACAGAAGCAATCAGCCCCAGCATTTT.

This clonotype was seen at least ten times. The chain carries TRBV12-3 or TRBV12-4 and TRBJ2-7; possible D gene TRBD2, 6 bases. V lost 8 bases and J lost 1, with 12 bases in between. The CDR3 spans 13 residues. CDR3 in DNA: TGTGCCAGCGCCTTCGGGAGATCCTACGAGCAGTACTTC. Encoded protein: CASAFGRSYEQYF.

This clonotype was recorded once. The CDR3 coding sequence is TGTGCCAGCAGCCCCGACAGGGCTATCGGGGAGCTGTTTTTT. It is translated as CASSPDRAIGELFF. This chain joins TRBV12-3 or TRBV12-4 and TRBJ2-2; 7 positions agree with TRBD1. The CDR3 extends over 14 amino acids. With 6 bases clipped from V and 7 bases from J, the junction kept 8 bases outside the gene matches.